This TCR beta chain was sequenced for a study of early T cells in non-severe SARS-CoV-2 infection. Study context: From unsorted whole blood, bulk RNA was sequenced, and the chains remained unpaired. Overall study findings and caveats: Using VDJdb, the matching emphasized anti-spike CD8 responses while missing private and CD4 specificities.

To note about this clonotype: Its antigen remains unidentified.

The TCR library protocol was used to attach unique molecular identifiers. These identifiers were attached to individual cDNA molecules. TCRdb re-called the 5' RACE reads with MiXCR, one entry per CDR3 protein. The table has about 85,000 distinct CDR3 sequences, approximately 15% seen once. The CDR3 runs 14 residues. V was trimmed by 2 bases and J by 5 bases, leaving 13 bases between them. The germline CDR1 and CDR2 sequences are SQVTM and ANQGSEA. Sequenced sample: whole blood. The chain carries TRBV29-1 and TRBJ2-1, with a possible D match to TRBD2 (6 bases). The clonotype was recovered from an adult who was a healthcare worker with PCR-confirmed SARS-CoV-2 infection or an uninfected control (not recorded which). CDR3 residues: CSVETGDFNNEQFF. The CDR3 DNA sequence: TGCAGCGTTGAAACGGGGGACTTTAACAATGAGCAGTTCTTC.